These 12 T cell receptor beta chains came from one sample sequenced in a study of shared clonotypes between healthy human individuals. TCRdb's copy holds only in-frame clones and misses some; the assay was immunoSEQ multiplex PCR. The sample has about 820,000 clones, about 92% seen once. Positive CCR7 selection of CD45RO-negative cells yielded the naive CD8 cells, and terminally differentiated effector memory CD45RA+ cells were excluded. The sequenced material came from naive CD8+ T cells sorted from blood. These receptors all stem from a man between 25 and 39 years old in good health.

This chain links TRBV11-3 with TRBJ2-2; unclear D gene. The V gene's germline CDR1 is SGHNT and CDR2 YENEEA. The germline V and J ends were trimmed by 5 bases and 3 bases, with 1 base remaining between them. The CDR3 spans 11 residues. The CDR3 DNA reads as TGTGCCAGCAGCGACACCGGGGAGCTGTTTTTT. It is translated as CASSDTGELFF.

The chain recombines TRBV10-3 with TRBJ2-7, with 8 positions matching TRBD2. Germline CDR1 and CDR2: ENHRY and SYGVKD. V shed 6 bases, J shed 2 bases, and the junction held 9 bases outside the gene matches. This CDR3 comprises 15 residues. The CDR3 is CAISPEGLGAYEQYF. CDR3 DNA: TGTGCCATCAGCCCCGAGGGACTAGGTGCCTACGAGCAGTACTTC.

A single count supports this clone. In nucleotides, the CDR3 is TGTGCCATCAGTGAATCGGGGCTCAGTCAGCCCCAGCATTTT. As protein: CAISESGLSQPQHF. The gene calls are TRBV10-3 and TRBJ1-5; D possibly corresponds to TRBD1 (5 bases). Between the trimmed V and J ends, which lost 3 bases and 6 bases, there was a span of 12 bases. The CDR3 loop spans 14 amino acids. From germline, CDR1 is ENHRY and CDR2 SYGVKD.

The V gene is TRBV27, the J gene TRBJ2-1; TRBD2 aligns across 14 bases. The CDR3 is 19 residues long. From germline, CDR1 is MNHEY and CDR2 SMNVEV (reference sequence). After removal of 2 bases from V and 2 bases from J, the junction contained 8 bases not matched to a gene. In DNA form, the CDR3 reads TGTGCCAGCAGTTTAAAAGGGACTAGCGGGAGTAGGACCTACAATGAGCAGTTCTTC. Residues: CASSLKGTSGSRTYNEQFF.

The V call is TRBV28, the J call TRBJ2-1, with 7 bases identical to TRBD2. CDR1 is MDHEN, CDR2 SYDVKM, per germline. The CDR3 is 14 amino acids. The trim removed 3 bases at V and 7 bases at J, leaving 6 bases unmatched. CDR3 sequence (DNA): TGTGCCAGCAGTTTCGGGGGGATGGGAAATGAGCAGTTCTTC. It yields the protein CASSFGGMGNEQFF.

Details on this clone: The sample contains more than one DNA sequence encoding this CDR3. This chain links TRBV27 with TRBJ2-7; D call uncertain. The CDR3 covers 12 residues. Germline loops: CDR1 MNHEY, CDR2 SMNVEV (reference sequence). Trimming cost V 4 bases and J 2 bases, with 6 bases left between them. CDR3 protein: CASSSGTYEQYF. CDR3 DNA sequence: TGTGCCAGCAGTTCCGGAACCTACGAGCAGTACTTC.

The J gene is TRBJ2-1, the V gene TRBV4-1; 8 bases fit TRBD2. The V gene end was trimmed by 2 bases and the J gene end by 6 bases; junction bases not matched to a gene: 27. CDR1 is MGHRA and CDR2 is YSYEKL in the germline V gene. This CDR3 has 22 residues. CDR3 protein: CASSQRVVEAGVRLGPRNEQFF. As DNA, the CDR3 is TGCGCCAGCAGCCAAAGGGTGGTCGAAGCGGGAGTCCGCTTAGGACCCCGCAATGAGCAGTTCTTC.

The V and J genes are TRBV9 and TRBJ1-4; the match to TRBD1 covers 9 bases. CDR1 and CDR2 from the germline V gene are SGDLS and YYNGEE. The CDR3 contains 16 residues. V lost 1 base to trimming and J lost 5 bases; unmatched junction nucleotides: 6. CDR3 nucleotide sequence: TGTGCCAGCAGCGTACGATCCGGGACAGGGAATGAAAAACTGTTTTTT. Translation gives CASSVRSGTGNEKLFF.

The chain employs TRBV7-9 and TRBJ2-7; a weak D match, TRBD1 (6 bases). The ends were cut back, 7 bases at V and 0 bases at J, with 13 bases in the middle. CDR1 is SEHNR, CDR2 FQNEAQ, per germline (reference sequence). The CDR3 spans 14 residues. CDR3 DNA sequence: TGTGCCAGCACCAGCACAGGGAGCTCCTACGAGCAGTACTTC. It is translated as CASTSTGSSYEQYF.

The chain recombines TRBV25-1 with TRBJ2-7; no definite D call. This CDR3 contains 13 residues. Germline-derived CDR1 and CDR2 are MGHDK and SYGVNS. V was pared by 8 bases and J by 2 bases, with 13 bases between. The CDR3 DNA is TGTGCCAGCGATCCGGGCACGGCCTACGAGCAGTACTTC. The encoded protein is CASDPGTAYEQYF.

The chain employs TRBV11-2 and TRBJ2-7; the D call may be TRBD1 or TRBD2 (5 bases each). Germline V gene lookup returns CDR1 SGHAT and CDR2 FQNNGV. V gave up 5 bases and J gave up 4 bases, with 15 bases separating them. There are 14 residues in the CDR3. The CDR3, as DNA: TGTGCCAGCAGCCATGGGTACAGGACTTACGAGCAGTACTTC. It specifies CASSHGYRTYEQYF.

The V and J genes are TRBV28 and TRBJ2-3; the D gene is possibly TRBD2 (6 bases). Germline assignment: CDR1 MDHEN and CDR2 SYDVKM. With 7 bases removed from V and 4 bases from J, the gap between germline ends came to 18 bases. The length of the CDR3 is 15 residues. CDR3 in DNA: TGTGCCAGCACTCCGGGAGACCTCAATGCAGATACGCAGTATTTT. As protein: CASTPGDLNADTQYF.